A single sample is the source of the 9 T cell receptor beta chains below, sequenced in a study of T cells in Graves' hyperthyroidism and ophthalmopathy. From RNA transcripts, TCR beta CDR3 regions were amplified. HTBI primers were employed in a first-round RT-PCR of the TCR CDR3. A single record per CDR3 protein comes from TCRdb applying MiXCR to the multiplex PCR reads. This sample yields approximately 370,000 distinct CDR3 sequences, of which around 14% are seen a single time; approximately 29% belongs to the top ten. The sample comprised blood. The receptors originated from a woman between 25 and 40 years old with Graves' hyperthyroidism.

This chain links TRBV12-3 or TRBV12-4 with TRBJ2-1, with 8 bases aligning to TRBD2. The CDR3 consists of 13 residues. The trim removed 5 bases at V and 10 bases at J, leaving 7 bases unmatched. CDR3 sequence reads: CASSLGTSREQFF. The CDR3 region has the DNA TGTGCCAGCAGTCTAGGGACTAGTCGCGAGCAGTTCTTC.

Many counts were recorded for this clonotype. This chain joins TRBV12-3 or TRBV12-4 and TRBJ2-1; D may be TRBD1 (5 bases). V was pared by 8 bases and J by 6 bases, with 14 bases between. This CDR3 comprises 13 residues. This chain's CDR3 is CASGWGSRNEQFF. The CDR3 DNA reads as TGTGCCAGCGGGTGGGGCTCTCGCAATGAGCAGTTCTTC.

This clonotype was observed a few times. The V gene is TRBV7-9, the J gene TRBJ2-2; D remains ambiguous. Per the germline V gene, CDR1 is SEHNR and CDR2 is FQNEAQ (reference sequence). The CDR3 is made up of 14 amino acids. Trimming cost V 0 bases and J 8 bases, with 10 bases left between them. The CDR3 spells CASSLAKGSGELFF. The CDR3, as DNA: TGTGCCAGCAGCTTAGCGAAGGGTTCGGGGGAGCTGTTTTTT.

In this sample, this clonotype turned up a few times. V usage is TRBV30 and J usage is TRBJ2-7, with a tentative D call TRBD1 (5 bases). CDR1 is GTSNPN and CDR2 is SVGIG in the germline V gene (reference sequence). With 1 base removed from V and 2 bases from J, the gap between germline ends came to 6 bases. The CDR3 length is 12 residues. The CDR3 DNA reads as TGTGCCTGGAGTGCGACAGCCTACGAGCAGTACTTC. Translation gives CAWSATAYEQYF.

This clonotype was detected many times. J is TRBJ2-2 and V is TRBV6-1; D gene unclear. Trimming removed 6 bases from V and 12 bases from J, with 20 bases in between. Germline CDR1 is MNHNS and CDR2 is SASEGT. The CDR3 is 14 amino acids. The CDR3 bases are TGTGCCAGCAGCTTAGGAACCGATCCCCCACAGCTGTTTTTT. Its translation is CASSLGTDPPQLFF.

The chain joins TRBV7-6 to TRBJ2-3; maybe TRBD2 (5 bases). V was pared by 6 bases and J by 2 bases, with 9 bases between. This CDR3 spans 13 amino acids. Germline assignment: CDR1 SGHVS and CDR2 FNYEAQ. CDR3 amino acids: CASSRGFTDTQYF. The CDR3 DNA follows: TGTGCCAGCAGTCGGGGTTTCACAGATACGCAGTATTTT.

This clonotype occurred many times. The CDR3 reads CASSDRGNSYEQYF. The CDR3 DNA reads TGTGCCAGCAGTGACCGGGGGAACTCCTACGAGCAGTACTTC. The rearrangement joins TRBV6-1 to TRBJ2-7; D perhaps matches TRBD2 (6 bases). V lost 3 bases, J lost 0 bases, and 9 bases lay in between. The CDR3 covers 14 residues. Germline assignment: CDR1 MNHNS and CDR2 SASEGT.

This clonotype was found a few times. The chain has TRBV10-3 and TRBJ1-5; 10 bases align to TRBD1. The V gene's germline CDR1 is ENHRY and CDR2 SYGVKD. J gave up 3 bases and V 11 bases, and 10 bases lay outside the gene matches. CDR3 length: 15 residues. Here the CDR3 reads CAAGGTGVDNQPQHF. CDR3 nucleotide sequence: TGTGCCGCCGGTGGGACAGGGGTGGACAATCAGCCCCAGCATTTT.

Concerning this clonotype: This could be a read error, since a much larger clone is one nucleotide away. The chain uses TRBV11-2 and TRBJ2-1; TRBD1 might be the D (5 bases). Germline V lookup: CDR1 SGHAT, CDR2 FQNNGV. The V and J ends lost 2 bases and 13 bases respectively, with 15 bases between them. The CDR3 has 13 amino acids. CDR3 in DNA: TGTGCCAGCAGCTTATGGGGCGTTGGAACCCAGTTCTTC. Encoded protein: CASSLWGVGTQFF.